The 17 T cell receptor beta chains reported below all come from one sample, sequenced in a study of blood T cell repertoires in COVID-19. Produced via immunoSEQ multiplex PCR; TCRdb's table is partial and in-frame only. Here the sample spans about 480,000 clones, 88% being singletons. Sequenced: PBMCs or T cells enriched from blood (not recorded which). The receptors originated from a woman in her 40s who had recovered from COVID-19.

The chain recombines TRBV5-1 with TRBJ1-4, with TRBD1 matching 8 bases. V trimming: 0 bases; J trimming: 7 bases; junction bases outside the gene matches: 8. Germline values: CDR1 SGHRS, CDR2 YFSETQ. The CDR3 length is 16 residues. CDR3 amino acids: CASSLGDRLGVEKLFF. CDR3 nucleotide sequence: TGCGCCAGCAGCTTGGGGGACAGGCTTGGGGTTGAAAAACTGTTTTTT.

V is TRBV18 and J is TRBJ1-6; D not certain. CDR1 and CDR2 (germline): KGHSH, LQKENI. V dropped 2 bases and J dropped 6 bases, with 8 bases sitting between them. CDR3 size: 14 residues. CDR3 sequence reads: CASSPVPSNSPLHF. The CDR3 DNA reads as TGTGCCAGCTCACCAGTCCCCAGTAATTCACCCCTCCACTTT.

This rearrangement joins TRBV6-2 or TRBV6-3 to TRBJ1-6; D ambiguous. Trimming cost V 2 bases and J 7 bases, with 18 bases left between them. This CDR3 has 17 amino acids. Germline lookup yields CDR1 MNHEY and CDR2 SVGEGT. The CDR3 sequence: CASSYPPPEGRNSPLHF. The CDR3 coding sequence is TGTGCCAGCAGTTACCCCCCCCCGGAGGGAAGGAATTCACCCCTCCACTTT.

This chain uses TRBV4-2 with TRBJ2-2, with no clear D. Germline V gives CDR1 LGHNA, CDR2 YNFKEQ. Trimming took off 0 bases at V and 1 base at J, with 6 bases between the two ends. The CDR3 has 15 residues. The DNA for the CDR3 is TGTGCCAGCAGCCAAGATTTCATGAACACCGGGGAGCTGTTTTTT. Residues: CASSQDFMNTGELFF.

The chain joins TRBV3-1 (or the pseudogene TRBV3-2) to TRBJ1-1; D possibly corresponds to TRBD1 (6 bases). The V end was cut by 4 bases, the J end by 4 bases, with 19 bases between. The CDR3 runs 16 residues. Germline CDR1 LGHDT, CDR2 YNNKEL (reference sequence). The CDR3, as DNA: TGTGCCAGCAGCCTCCGTATGGGAGGGGGAGTCACTGAAGCTTTCTTT. Its translation: CASSLRMGGGVTEAFF.

This chain uses TRBV28 with TRBJ1-5; 11 bases are a match to TRBD1. V lost 3 bases to trimming and J lost 7 bases; unmatched junction nucleotides: 5. Germline V gene data show CDR1 as MDHEN and CDR2 as SYDVKM. The CDR3 is made up of 15 amino acids. In nucleotides, the CDR3 is TGTGCCAGCAGTTTGGGGGACAGGGGGTGGCAGCCCCAGCATTTT. It encodes CASSLGDRGWQPQHF.

The count of this clone is one. This chain connects TRBV5-8 to TRBJ2-2; 9 nucleotides agree with TRBD1. This CDR3 is 17 amino acids long. The V and J ends lost 1 base and 3 bases, in that order; junction bases with no gene match: 7. Germline loops: CDR1 SGHTS, CDR2 YDEGEE. The CDR3 loop reads CASSLLTGTGHTGELFF. In DNA, the CDR3 is TGTGCCAGCAGCTTGTTAACTGGGACAGGGCACACCGGGGAGCTGTTTTTT. Supplemented by reference TRBV5-8 and TRBJ2-2, the full variable domain reads EAGVTQSPTHLIKTRGQQATLRCSPISGHTSVYWYQQALGLGLQFLLWYDEGEERNRGNFPPRFSGRQFPNYSSELNVNALELEDSALYLCASSLLTGTGHTGELFFGEGSRLTVL.

This clone was seen only a few times. This sequence joins TRBV5-1 and TRBJ2-1; possible D gene TRBD2, 5 bases. Trimming removed 4 bases at V and 13 bases at J, with 15 bases between. The V gene's germline CDR1 is SGHRS and CDR2 YFSETQ. The CDR3 is made up of 12 amino acids. The CDR3 loop reads CASSRTLDRQFF. The CDR3, as DNA: TGCGCCAGCAGCCGCACACTAGATAGACAGTTCTTC.

The chain employs TRBV19 and TRBJ2-3; 7 bases align to TRBD1. In germline, CDR1 is LNHDA, CDR2 SQIVND (reference sequence). This CDR3 comprises 17 residues. V gave up 3 bases and J gave up 0 bases; unmatched junction bases: 9. CDR3 sequence: CASSIQRGLTSTDTQYF. The CDR3 DNA is TGTGCCAGTAGTATTCAAAGGGGGCTTACTAGCACAGATACGCAGTATTTT. Using reference TRBV19 and TRBJ2-3 for the parts outside the CDR3, the full variable domain is DGGITQSPKYLFRKEGQNVTLSCEQNLNHDAMYWYRQDPGQGLRLIYYSQIVNDFQKGDIAEGYSVSREKKESFPLTVTSAQKNPTAFYLCASSIQRGLTSTDTQYFGPGTRLTVL.

V usage is TRBV19 and J usage is TRBJ1-3; D possibly corresponds to TRBD1 (6 bases). Germline CDR1 LNHDA, CDR2 SQIVND (reference sequence). The CDR3 is 15 amino acids. With 4 bases removed from V and 2 bases from J, the gap between germline ends came to 12 bases. Here the CDR3 DNA reads TGTGCCAGTAGTACTCCCGGGACAACTGGAAACACCATATATTTT. It specifies CASSTPGTTGNTIYF.

The genes are TRBV2 and TRBJ1-3, with TRBD1 matching over 7 bases. V was clipped by 6 bases and J by 0 bases; unmatched bases: 11. The CDR3 has 17 amino acids. Looked up from germline, CDR1 is SNHLY and CDR2 is FYNNEI. The CDR3 loop is CASSGQATTISGNTIYF. DNA for the CDR3: TGTGCCAGCAGCGGACAGGCAACGACAATCTCTGGAAACACCATATATTTT. The entire variable domain, with the rest obtained from reference TRBV2 and TRBJ1-3, is as follows: EPEVTQTPSHQVTQMGQEVILRCVPISNHLYFYWYRQILGQKVEFLVSFYNNEISEKSEIFDDQFSVERPDGSNFTLKIRSTKLEDSAMYFCASSGQATTISGNTIYFGEGSWLTVV.

Details on this clone: A junction end diverges from the germline sequence, so it may reflect a read error. The gene calls are TRBV27 and TRBJ2-1; D gene ambiguous. The CDR3 length is 20 residues. The germline CDR1 and CDR2 sequences are MNHEY and SMNVEV (reference sequence). The CDR3 region is CASSLSLLDSAFGRYTEQFF. DNA for the CDR3: TGTGCCAGCAGTTTATCCCTACTTGACTCAGCTTTTGGTAGGTACACTGAGCAGTTCTTC.

The chain has TRBV5-3 and TRBJ1-4, with 7 bases identical to TRBD1. TRBV5-3 is filed as an ORF, its function uncertain. This CDR3 spans 14 amino acids. Trimming at V came to 4 bases and at J to 8 bases, leaving 8 bases not matched to a gene. The chain's CDR3 is CARSPNQGEEKLFF. In DNA, the CDR3 is TGTGCCAGAAGCCCTAACCAGGGGGAAGAAAAACTGTTTTTT.

V and J are TRBV24-1 and TRBJ1-1; D might be TRBD1 (5 bases). Germline values: CDR1 KGHDR, CDR2 SFDVKD. There are 13 residues in the CDR3. V shed 7 bases and J shed 4 bases, with 12 bases lying between them. CDR3 sequence (DNA): TGTGCCACCAGAGCAGGGCAATTCACTGAAGCTTTCTTT. Protein sequence: CATRAGQFTEAFF.

The chain carries TRBV10-3 and TRBJ2-1; D possibly corresponds to TRBD2 (6 bases). The germline V gene encodes CDR1 ENHRY and CDR2 SYGVKD. CDR3 length equals 12 residues. Trimming took off 10 bases at V and 5 bases at J, with 12 bases between the two ends. The CDR3 nucleotides are TGTGCCACCCGAGGCGGGGACAATGAGCAGTTCTTC. Translating gives CATRGGDNEQFF.

The chain carries TRBV7-9 and TRBJ1-1; 7 bases match TRBD1. Germline values: CDR1 SEHNR, CDR2 FQNEAQ (reference sequence). V was clipped by 1 base and J by 0 bases; unmatched bases: 8. There are 17 residues in the CDR3. The CDR3 DNA sequence: TGTGCCAGCAGCTTAGGGGGACGACAGGGCCTGAACACTGAAGCTTTCTTT. Residues: CASSLGGRQGLNTEAFF.

The chain uses TRBV25-1 and TRBJ1-1; 10 nucleotides agree with TRBD1. The J segment lost 5 bases and the V segment lost 6 bases, leaving 9 bases of the junction unmatched. Germline V CDR1 and CDR2: MGHDK, SYGVNS. The CDR3 has 15 amino acids. As DNA, the CDR3 is TGTGCCAGCAGGCCTCCGGGACAGGGGAGGACTGAAGCTTTCTTT. Protein product: CASRPPGQGRTEAFF.